By frequency in the sample, the clone carrying this T cell receptor beta chain is medium-sized (0.01 to 0.1%). CDR1 MNHEY and CDR2 SVGAGI come from the germline V gene. The junction had 8 bases not matched to a gene; V was cut back by 0 bases and J by 4 bases. This CDR3 has 16 amino acids. Here immunoSEQ multiplex PCR was the method, and the copy in TCRdb shows in-frame clones only, minus some. The profile shows 7,800 or so clones, about 31% of them singletons. The source of the sample is a study of graft-versus-host responses after intestinal transplantation. Overall study: All recipients were given anti-thymocyte globulin induction, and tacrolimus and steroids were then administered for roughly three years. Study results and caveats: HvG clone declines early post-transplant were associated with peak circulating GvH levels.

The receptor comes from a human patient who was an organ donor for intestinal transplantation. The chain links TRBV6-5 to TRBJ1-2; TRBD1 aligns across 7 bases. Specimen: alloreactive CD4+ T cells from a mixed lymphocyte reaction culture, collected before transplantation. Subset: CFSE-low proliferating T cells sorted from roughly 6-day pre-transplant mixed lymphocyte reaction (GvH or HvG direction). CDR3 residues: CASSYSYGTEAYGYTF. The CDR3 DNA reads TGTGCCAGCAGTTACTCGTATGGGACAGAAGCCTATGGCTACACCTTC.